The T cell receptor beta chain described here comes from a study of T cells expressing NK-cell markers. Looking at the study overall: Sorted CD3+CD56-NKG2C+, CD3+CD56+NKG2C- and CD3+CD56+NKG2C+ T cells were the source of the TCR beta repertoires.

CDR3 length equals 17 residues. Germline V gene sequence: CDR1 MDHEN, CDR2 SYDVKM. TCRdb re-called the 5' RACE reads, yielding one record per CDR3 amino acid sequence without DNA. Its listing shows 200,000 to 300,000 distinct CDR3 sequences. The V gene is TRBV28, the J gene TRBJ2-7; checking the TCRdb D call of TRBD2 is not possible without DNA. The clonotype comes from a man aged 18 to 29 in good health. Sequencing was performed on blood T cells: a sorted CD56 or NKG2C T cell subset, CD4+ or CD8+ T cells, or bulk PBMC T cells (not recorded which). CDR3 residues: CASSLPLAGDTSYEQYF. Complete variable domain (other parts from reference TRBV28 and TRBJ2-7): DVKVTQSSRYLVKRTGEKVFLECVQDMDHENMFWYRQDPGLGLRLIYFSYDVKMKEKGDIPEGYSVSREKKERFSLILESASTNQTSMYLCASSLPLAGDTSYEQYFGPGTRLTVT.